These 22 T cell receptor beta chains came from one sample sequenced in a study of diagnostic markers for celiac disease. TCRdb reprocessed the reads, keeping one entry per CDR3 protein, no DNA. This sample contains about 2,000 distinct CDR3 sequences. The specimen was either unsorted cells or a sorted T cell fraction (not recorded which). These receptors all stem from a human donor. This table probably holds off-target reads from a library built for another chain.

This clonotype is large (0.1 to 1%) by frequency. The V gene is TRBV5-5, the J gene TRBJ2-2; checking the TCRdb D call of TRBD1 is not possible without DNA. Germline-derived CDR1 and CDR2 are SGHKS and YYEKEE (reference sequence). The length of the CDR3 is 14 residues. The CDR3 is CASSSGTGTGELFF.

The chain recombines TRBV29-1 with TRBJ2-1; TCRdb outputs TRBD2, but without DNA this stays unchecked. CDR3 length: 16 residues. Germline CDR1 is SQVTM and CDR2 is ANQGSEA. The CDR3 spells CSVEVFGGADYNEQFF.

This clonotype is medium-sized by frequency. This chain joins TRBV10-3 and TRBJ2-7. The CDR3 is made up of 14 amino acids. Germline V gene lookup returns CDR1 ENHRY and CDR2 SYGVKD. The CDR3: CATKITDGSYEQYF.

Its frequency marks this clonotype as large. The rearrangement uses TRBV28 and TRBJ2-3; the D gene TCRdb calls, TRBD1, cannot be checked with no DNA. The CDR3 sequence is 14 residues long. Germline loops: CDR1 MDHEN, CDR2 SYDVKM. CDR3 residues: CASSSHLGADTQYF.

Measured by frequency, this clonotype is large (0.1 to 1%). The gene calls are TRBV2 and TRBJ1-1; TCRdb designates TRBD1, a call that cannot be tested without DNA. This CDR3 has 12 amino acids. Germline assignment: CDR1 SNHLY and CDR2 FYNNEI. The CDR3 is CATKVQGGEAFF.

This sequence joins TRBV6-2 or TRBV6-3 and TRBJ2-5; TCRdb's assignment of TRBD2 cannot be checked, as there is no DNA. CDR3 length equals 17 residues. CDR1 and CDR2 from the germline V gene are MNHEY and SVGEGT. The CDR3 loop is CASSYDVTSGGQETQYF.

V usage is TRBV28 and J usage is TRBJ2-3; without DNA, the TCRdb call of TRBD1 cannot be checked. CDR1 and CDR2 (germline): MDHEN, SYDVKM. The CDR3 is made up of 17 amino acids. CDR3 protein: CASSLLGGPVLTDTQYF.

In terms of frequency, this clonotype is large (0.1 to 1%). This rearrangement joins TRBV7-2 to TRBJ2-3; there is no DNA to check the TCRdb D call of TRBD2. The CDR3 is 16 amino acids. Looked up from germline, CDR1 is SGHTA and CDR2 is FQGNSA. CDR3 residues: CASSSRTSGGANTQYF.

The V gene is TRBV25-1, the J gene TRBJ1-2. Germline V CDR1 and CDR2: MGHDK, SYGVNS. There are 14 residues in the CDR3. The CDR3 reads CASSSGFAMYGYTF.

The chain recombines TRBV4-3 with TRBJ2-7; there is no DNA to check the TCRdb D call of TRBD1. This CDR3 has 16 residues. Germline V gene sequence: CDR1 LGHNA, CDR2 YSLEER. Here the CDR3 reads CASSQVGAGGPYEQYF.

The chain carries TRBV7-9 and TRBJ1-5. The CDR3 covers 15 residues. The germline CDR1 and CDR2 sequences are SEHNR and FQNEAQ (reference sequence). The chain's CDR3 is CASSLEGVSNQPQHF.

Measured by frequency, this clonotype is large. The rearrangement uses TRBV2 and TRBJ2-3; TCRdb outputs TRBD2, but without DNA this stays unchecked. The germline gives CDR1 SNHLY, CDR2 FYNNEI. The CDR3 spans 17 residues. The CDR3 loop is CASKYLEASGSTDTQYF.

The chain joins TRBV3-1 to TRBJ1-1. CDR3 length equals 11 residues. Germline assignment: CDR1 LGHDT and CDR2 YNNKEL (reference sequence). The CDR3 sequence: CASRRNSEAFF.

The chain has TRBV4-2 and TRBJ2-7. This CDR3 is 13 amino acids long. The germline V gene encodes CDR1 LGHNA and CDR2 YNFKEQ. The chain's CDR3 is CASSQDTLYEQYF.

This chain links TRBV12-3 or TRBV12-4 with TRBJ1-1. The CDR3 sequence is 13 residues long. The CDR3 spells CASSLSMVMEAFF.

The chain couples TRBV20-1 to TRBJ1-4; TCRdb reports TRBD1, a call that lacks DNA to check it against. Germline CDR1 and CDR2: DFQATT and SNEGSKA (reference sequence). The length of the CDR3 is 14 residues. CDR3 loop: CSARRGGTNEKLFF.

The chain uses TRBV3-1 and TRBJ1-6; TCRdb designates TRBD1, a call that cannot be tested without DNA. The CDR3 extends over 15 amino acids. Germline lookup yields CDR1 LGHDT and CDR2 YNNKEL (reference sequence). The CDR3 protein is CASSRHRGTDSPLHF.

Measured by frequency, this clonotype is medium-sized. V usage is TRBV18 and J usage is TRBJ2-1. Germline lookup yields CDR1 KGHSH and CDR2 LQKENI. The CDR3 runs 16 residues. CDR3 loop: CASSPFVGNSYNEQFF.

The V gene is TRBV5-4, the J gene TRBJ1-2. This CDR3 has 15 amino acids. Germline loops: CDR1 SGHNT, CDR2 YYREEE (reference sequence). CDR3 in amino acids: CASTGGRGSLDGYTF.

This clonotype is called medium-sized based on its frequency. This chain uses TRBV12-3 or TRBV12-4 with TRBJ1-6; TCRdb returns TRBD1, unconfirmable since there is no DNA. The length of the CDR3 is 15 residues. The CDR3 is CASTQTRQPNSPLHF.

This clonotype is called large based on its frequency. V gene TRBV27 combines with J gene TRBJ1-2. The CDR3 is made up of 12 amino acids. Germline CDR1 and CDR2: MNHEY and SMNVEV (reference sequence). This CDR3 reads CASSLNGWGYTF.

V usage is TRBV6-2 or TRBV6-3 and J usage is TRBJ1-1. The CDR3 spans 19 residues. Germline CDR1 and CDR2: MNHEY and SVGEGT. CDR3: CASSYSRTLDWVGDTEAFF.